This paragraph reports one T cell receptor beta chain. CDR3 size: 14 residues. Trimming took 7 bases from V and 0 from J, leaving 12 bases between them. Germline V CDR1 and CDR2: SGHRS, YFSETQ. These data come from a study of blood T cell repertoires in COVID-19. Study-level information: From the United States, Italy and Spain came samples of acute and convalescent COVID-19. PBMCs, B-cell-depleted T cells, or T cells provided the cDNA or gDNA that made up the material.

Patients at the Seattle site were enrolled during active infection and followed longitudinally. Per the study methods: For nucleated cells, counts were estimated from reference gene primer amplification. Sequencing used immunoSEQ multiplex PCR; TCRdb keeps in-frame clones, though not all of them. V and J calls and clone size are as listed in that table; D and trimming were resolved from the DNA. This table has roughly 290,000 clones, 84% appearing once. The source is a person between 65 and 79 years old with COVID-19, enrolled during active disease. The sequenced material came from peripheral blood. V and J are TRBV5-1 and TRBJ2-3; tentative D call: TRBD1 (5 bases). The CDR3 DNA reads as TGCGCCAGCGGTCAGGGCGTGAGCACAGATACGCAGTATTTT. Translating it yields CASGQGVSTDTQYF.